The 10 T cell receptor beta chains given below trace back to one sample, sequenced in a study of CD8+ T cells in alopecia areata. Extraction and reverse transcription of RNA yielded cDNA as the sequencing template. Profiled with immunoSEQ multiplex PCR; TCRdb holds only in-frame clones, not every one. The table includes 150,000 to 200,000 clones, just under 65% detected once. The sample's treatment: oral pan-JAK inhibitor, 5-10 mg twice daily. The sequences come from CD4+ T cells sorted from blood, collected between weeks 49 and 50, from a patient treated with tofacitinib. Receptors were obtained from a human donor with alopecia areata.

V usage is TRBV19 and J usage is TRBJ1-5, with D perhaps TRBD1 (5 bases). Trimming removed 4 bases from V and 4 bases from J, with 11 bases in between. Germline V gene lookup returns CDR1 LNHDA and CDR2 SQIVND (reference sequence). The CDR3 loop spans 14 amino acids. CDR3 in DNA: TGTGCCAGTAGTACCGGGGGTGGTAATCAGCCCCAGCATTTT. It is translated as CASSTGGGNQPQHF.

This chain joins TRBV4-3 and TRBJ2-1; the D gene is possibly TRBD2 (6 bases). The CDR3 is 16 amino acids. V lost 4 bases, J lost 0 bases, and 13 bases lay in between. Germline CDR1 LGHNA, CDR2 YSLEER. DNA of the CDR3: TGCGCCAGCAGCCGTTTAGACGGGAGCTCCTACAATGAGCAGTTCTTC. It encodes CASSRLDGSSYNEQFF.

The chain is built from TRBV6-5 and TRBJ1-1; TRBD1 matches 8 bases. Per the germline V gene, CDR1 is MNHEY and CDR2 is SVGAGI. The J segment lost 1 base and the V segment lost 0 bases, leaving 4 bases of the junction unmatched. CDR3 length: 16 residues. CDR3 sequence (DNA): TGTGCCAGCAGTTACTCGTGGACAGGGCCGAACACTGAAGCTTTCTTT. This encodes CASSYSWTGPNTEAFF.

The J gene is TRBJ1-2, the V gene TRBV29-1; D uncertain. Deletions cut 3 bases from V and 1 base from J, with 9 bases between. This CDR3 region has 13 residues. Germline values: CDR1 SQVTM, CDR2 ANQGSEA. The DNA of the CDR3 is TGCAGCGTTGACCAGACTGATAACTATGGCTACACCTTC. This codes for CSVDQTDNYGYTF. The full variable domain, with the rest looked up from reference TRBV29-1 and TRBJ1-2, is SAVISQKPSRDICQRGTSLTIQCQVDSQVTMMFWYRQQPGQSLTLIATANQGSEATYESGFVIDKFPISRPNLTFSTLTVSNMSPEDSSIYLCSVDQTDNYGYTFGSGTRLTVV.

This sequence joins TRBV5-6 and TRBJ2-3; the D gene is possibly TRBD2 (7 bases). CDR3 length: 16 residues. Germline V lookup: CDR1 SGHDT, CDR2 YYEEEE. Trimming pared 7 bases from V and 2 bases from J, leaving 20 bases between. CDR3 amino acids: CASFLLRGALTDTQYF. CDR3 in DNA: TGTGCCAGCTTCTTACTACGGGGGGCCCTCACAGATACGCAGTATTTT.

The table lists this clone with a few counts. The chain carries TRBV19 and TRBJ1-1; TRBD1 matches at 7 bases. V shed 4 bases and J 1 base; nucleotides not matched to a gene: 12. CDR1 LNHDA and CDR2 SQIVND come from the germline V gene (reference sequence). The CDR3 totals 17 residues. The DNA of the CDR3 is TGTGCCAGTAGTAGGACAGGCTTCGGACTAAAGAACACTGAAGCTTTCTTT. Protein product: CASSRTGFGLKNTEAFF. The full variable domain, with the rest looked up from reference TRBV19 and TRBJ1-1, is DGGITQSPKYLFRKEGQNVTLSCEQNLNHDAMYWYRQDPGQGLRLIYYSQIVNDFQKGDIAEGYSVSREKKESFPLTVTSAQKNPTAFYLCASSRTGFGLKNTEAFFGQGTRLTVV.

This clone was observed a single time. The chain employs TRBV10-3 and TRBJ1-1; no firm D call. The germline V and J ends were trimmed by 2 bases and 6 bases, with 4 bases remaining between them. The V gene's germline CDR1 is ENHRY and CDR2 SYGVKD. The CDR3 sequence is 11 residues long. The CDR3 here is CAISEKSEAFF. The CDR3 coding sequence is TGTGCCATCAGTGAGAAATCTGAAGCTTTCTTT.

CDR3 sequence reads: CASNRDNSPLHF. Written as DNA, the CDR3 is TGTGCCAGCAACAGAGATAATTCACCCCTCCACTTT. The chain uses TRBV2 and TRBJ1-6; D is ambiguous. The germline CDR1 and CDR2 sequences are SNHLY and FYNNEI. The CDR3 consists of 12 residues. The V gene lost 7 bases and the J gene lost 5 bases, with 6 bases spanning the gap.

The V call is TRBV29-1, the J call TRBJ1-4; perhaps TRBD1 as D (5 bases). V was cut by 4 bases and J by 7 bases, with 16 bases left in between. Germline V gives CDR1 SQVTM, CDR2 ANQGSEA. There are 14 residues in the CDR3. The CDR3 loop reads CSVVGREGGEKLFF. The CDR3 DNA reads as TGCAGCGTTGTGGGCAGGGAAGGCGGTGAAAAACTGTTTTTT.

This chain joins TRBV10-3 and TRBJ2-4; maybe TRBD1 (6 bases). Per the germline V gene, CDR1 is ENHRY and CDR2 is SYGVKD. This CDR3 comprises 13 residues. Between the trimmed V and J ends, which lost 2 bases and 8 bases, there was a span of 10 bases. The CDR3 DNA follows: TGTGCCATCAGTGAGGGCCCAGGGGACATTCAGTACTTC. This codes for CAISEGPGDIQYF.